The 19 T cell receptor beta chains below all came from one sample that was sequenced in a study of shared clonotypes between healthy human individuals. The repertoire was sequenced with immunoSEQ multiplex PCR; TCRdb's copy has only in-frame clones and lacks some. The sample includes millions of clones, less than 95% seen only once; the top ten take about 1.1%. Terminally differentiated effector memory CD45RA+ cells were left out of the naive CD8 fraction, which was CD45RO-negative and positively selected for CCR7. Input material: naive CD8+ T cells sorted from blood. The receptors derive from a young man in good health.

Comment on this clone: Distinct nucleotide sequences in the sample also encode this CDR3. The rearrangement uses TRBV4-1 and TRBJ2-1; D not resolved. The length of the CDR3 is 12 residues. V shed 1 base and J shed 6 bases, with 4 bases lying between them. Germline V gene data show CDR1 as MGHRA and CDR2 as YSYEKL. In DNA form, the CDR3 reads TGCGCCAGCAGCCAAGTGGCCAATGAGCAGTTCTTC. Its protein product is CASSQVANEQFF.

With regard to this clone: This sample also contains other DNA sequences that code for the same CDR3. The gene calls are TRBV11-2 and TRBJ1-2; D uncertain. The CDR3 totals 13 residues. V lost 3 bases to trimming and J lost 0 bases, with 5 bases between them. Germline V gene sequence: CDR1 SGHAT, CDR2 FQNNGV. For the CDR3, the DNA is TGTGCCAGCAGCTTGGTACCTAACTATGGCTACACCTTC. It encodes CASSLVPNYGYTF.

This chain joins TRBV7-9 and TRBJ1-2; 7 positions match TRBD1. Per germline, CDR1 SEHNR and CDR2 FQNEAQ (reference sequence). With V trimmed by 2 bases and J by 9 bases, 9 bases remained unmatched. The CDR3 is 14 residues long. CDR3 DNA: TGTGCCAGCAGCTTATCTAAGGGACAGACCCGCTACACCTTC. It codes for CASSLSKGQTRYTF.

This chain links TRBV9 with TRBJ2-4; D is possibly TRBD1 (5 bases). Germline V gene sequence: CDR1 SGDLS, CDR2 YYNGEE. V was shortened by 3 bases and J by 5 bases, with 6 bases between the two germline ends. This CDR3 spans 12 amino acids. For the CDR3, the DNA is TGTGCCAGCAGCGCGACAGAAAACATTCAGTACTTC. Protein: CASSATENIQYF.

The chain couples TRBV7-9 to TRBJ2-2; unclear D gene. This CDR3 region has 17 residues. V was shortened by 7 bases and J by 4 bases, with 22 bases between the two germline ends. Germline CDR1 SEHNR, CDR2 FQNEAQ (reference sequence). The CDR3 reads CASTPPQIGQVTGELFF. In nucleotides, the CDR3 is TGTGCCAGCACGCCTCCCCAAATAGGGCAAGTCACCGGGGAGCTGTTTTTT.

In DNA, the CDR3 is TGTGCCAGCAGTTACGCGATTATAGGGAACACTGAAGCTTTCTTT. As protein: CASSYAIIGNTEAFF. The V and J genes are TRBV6-5 and TRBJ1-1; D is uncertain. Germline V gene sequence: CDR1 MNHEY, CDR2 SVGAGI. The ends were cut back, 2 bases at V and 1 base at J, with 11 bases in the middle. This CDR3 has 15 residues.

The chain couples TRBV30 to TRBJ2-5; no firm D call. The germline gives CDR1 GTSNPN, CDR2 SVGIG (reference sequence). This CDR3 has 13 amino acids. The V end was cut by 5 bases, the J end by 0 bases, with 10 bases between. CDR3 in amino acids: CAWDEPNQETQYF. The CDR3 region has the DNA TGTGCCTGGGATGAACCCAACCAAGAGACCCAGTACTTC.

A remark on this clone: Different DNA sequences within this sample yield the same CDR3. The V and J genes are TRBV4-3 and TRBJ2-7, with 11 nucleotides matching TRBD2. Trimming removed 4 bases from V and 3 bases from J; junction bases left unmatched: 5. The CDR3 contains 15 residues. In germline, CDR1 is LGHNA, CDR2 YSLEER. Here the CDR3 reads CASSPGTSGVYEQYF. For the CDR3, the DNA is TGCGCCAGCAGCCCGGGGACTAGCGGAGTCTACGAGCAGTACTTC.

The chain joins TRBV7-9 to TRBJ2-5, with a possible D match to TRBD2 (5 bases). There are 16 residues in the CDR3. CDR1 is SEHNR and CDR2 is FQNEAQ in the germline V gene (reference sequence). The ends were cut back, 0 bases at V and 0 bases at J, with 11 bases in the middle. As DNA, the CDR3 is TGTGCCAGCAGCTTAGCCGAGGGCCCCTACCAAGAGACCCAGTACTTC. This translates into CASSLAEGPYQETQYF.

The genes are TRBV4-2 and TRBJ2-1; 7 bases are shared with TRBD2. The CDR3 extends over 14 amino acids. Germline loops: CDR1 LGHNA, CDR2 YNFKEQ. Trimming at V came to 4 bases and at J to 5 bases, leaving 5 bases not matched to a gene. CDR3 DNA sequence: TGTGCCAGCAGCCCGGGGGAGGGGAACAATGAGCAGTTCTTC. This encodes CASSPGEGNNEQFF.

The chain couples TRBV9 to TRBJ2-1; 10 nucleotides agree with TRBD2. CDR1 and CDR2 (germline): SGDLS, YYNGEE. J gave up 8 bases and V 0 bases, and 11 bases lay outside the gene matches. The CDR3 has 17 residues. CDR3 nucleotide sequence: TGTGCCAGCAGCGTAGGAGGGGGACTAGCGAGAGTGGATGAGCAGTTCTTC. It encodes CASSVGGGLARVDEQFF. Looking up the rest from reference TRBV9 and TRBJ2-1 gives the full variable domain: DSGVTQTPKHLITATGQRVTLRCSPRSGDLSVYWYQQSLDQGLQFLIQYYNGEERAKGNILERFSAQQFPDLHSELNLSSLELGDSALYFCASSVGGGLARVDEQFFGPGTRLTVL.

The V call is TRBV4-2, the J call TRBJ2-7; 10 bases are a match to TRBD2. The germline V gene has CDR1 LGHNA and CDR2 YNFKEQ. V lost 1 base and J lost 1; bases outside the gene matches: 4. The CDR3 is 16 amino acids. The CDR3 bases are TGTGCCAGCAGCCAAGGTCTAGCGGGGGAGTCCTACGAGCAGTACTTC. Translating gives CASSQGLAGESYEQYF.

In its sample, this clone was seen a few times. This sequence joins TRBV5-1 and TRBJ1-3; a weak D match, TRBD1 (5 bases). V was clipped by 4 bases and J by 1 base, with 12 bases between them. CDR1 is SGHRS, CDR2 YFSETQ, per germline. CDR3 length: 15 residues. CDR3 nucleotides: TGCGCCAGCAGCCGCCTGGGGGGGTCTGGAAACACCATATATTTT. This encodes CASSRLGGSGNTIYF.

The V call is TRBV19, the J call TRBJ2-3; 13 nucleotides match TRBD2. CDR1 is LNHDA and CDR2 is SQIVND in the germline V gene (reference sequence). The CDR3 covers 17 residues. The J segment lost 0 bases and the V segment lost 5 bases, leaving 5 bases of the junction unmatched. CDR3 coding DNA: TGTGCCAGTAGTGCCCGACTAGCGGGAGGTAGCACAGATACGCAGTATTTT. Translated: CASSARLAGGSTDTQYF. The full variable domain, completed using reference TRBV19 and TRBJ2-3, is DGGITQSPKYLFRKEGQNVTLSCEQNLNHDAMYWYRQDPGQGLRLIYYSQIVNDFQKGDIAEGYSVSREKKESFPLTVTSAQKNPTAFYLCASSARLAGGSTDTQYFGPGTRLTVL.

J is TRBJ2-5 and V is TRBV9, with D uncertain. The V end was cut by 4 bases, the J end by 0 bases, with 7 bases between. Germline V gene lookup returns CDR1 SGDLS and CDR2 YYNGEE. The CDR3 contains 13 residues. In DNA form, the CDR3 reads TGTGCCAGCAGCTCCGGCCACCAAGAGACCCAGTACTTC. Protein: CASSSGHQETQYF. The whole variable domain, remainder taken from reference TRBV9 and TRBJ2-5, is DSGVTQTPKHLITATGQRVTLRCSPRSGDLSVYWYQQSLDQGLQFLIQYYNGEERAKGNILERFSAQQFPDLHSELNLSSLELGDSALYFCASSSGHQETQYFGPGTRLLVL.

To note about this clone: The same CDR3 arises from other DNA sequences in this sample as well. The CDR3 protein is CATSREGEKLFF. CDR3 coding DNA: TGTGCCACCAGCAGGGAAGGCGAAAAACTGTTTTTT. This chain links TRBV15 with TRBJ1-4; D is ambiguous. Germline V CDR1 and CDR2: LNHNV, YYDKDF (reference sequence). The CDR3 has 12 amino acids. V was shortened by 3 bases and J by 8 bases, with 7 bases between the two germline ends.

A note on this clone: The identical CDR3 is also encoded by other nucleotide sequences in the sample. The rearrangement joins TRBV9 to TRBJ2-5; weak D call: TRBD2 (5 bases). The CDR3 has 15 amino acids. V gave up 0 bases and J gave up 0 bases, with 9 bases separating them. The V gene's germline CDR1 is SGDLS and CDR2 YYNGEE. CDR3 bases: TGTGCCAGCAGCGTAGAAGGACTGTACCAAGAGACCCAGTACTTC. As protein: CASSVEGLYQETQYF.

This clone appeared a single time. V is TRBV4-3 and J is TRBJ2-1; 9 bases are a match to TRBD1. Germline V gene lookup returns CDR1 LGHNA and CDR2 YSLEER. After removal of 11 bases from V and 0 bases from J, the junction contained 5 bases not matched to a gene. The CDR3 spans 14 residues. CDR3 amino acids: CARQGESSYNEQFF. The CDR3, as DNA: TGCGCCCGACAGGGGGAAAGCTCCTACAATGAGCAGTTCTTC.

This chain links TRBV9 with TRBJ2-7; D gene unclear. V shed 0 bases and J shed 0 bases, with 7 bases lying between them. This CDR3 is built from 14 residues. Germline V CDR1 and CDR2: SGDLS, YYNGEE. The CDR3 loop is CASSVDSVSYEQYF. Here the CDR3 DNA reads TGTGCCAGCAGCGTAGACAGTGTCTCCTACGAGCAGTACTTC.